These 20 T cell receptor beta chains were all obtained from the same sample, sequenced in a study of T cell responses to AZD1222 COVID-19 vaccine. Some clones are missing from TCRdb's copy, which holds only in-frame ones; the method was immunoSEQ multiplex PCR. Among over 85,000 clones listed, roughly 90% were seen once. The sample was peripheral blood, taken 28 days after the second AZD1222 dose. The receptors were gathered from an adult who received the AZD1222 COVID-19 vaccine.

J is TRBJ2-3 and V is TRBV2; 9 positions agree with TRBD2. J gave up 14 bases and V 7 bases, and 16 bases lay outside the gene matches. CDR1 is SNHLY, CDR2 FYNNEI, per germline. The CDR3 has 14 residues. CDR3 sequence: CASIRSGTSYLWYF. The CDR3 nucleotides are TGTGCCAGCATCCGATCCGGGACTAGCTATTTGTGGTATTTT.

The chain couples TRBV5-1 to TRBJ2-4, with no clear D. V was trimmed by 4 bases and J by 0 bases, leaving 14 bases between them. Germline V gene lookup returns CDR1 SGHRS and CDR2 YFSETQ. The CDR3 totals 16 residues. In DNA, the CDR3 is TGCGCCAGCAGCCCCGACGGGCTTCTAGCCAAAAACATTCAGTACTTC. It specifies CASSPDGLLAKNIQYF.

The chain is built from TRBV29-1 and TRBJ1-6; D unclear. V dropped 4 bases and J dropped 7 bases, with 11 bases sitting between them. The CDR3 has 13 residues. Germline V gene data show CDR1 as SQVTM and CDR2 as ANQGSEA. CDR3 coding DNA: TGCAGCGTTGCTGAACCGAGGAATTCACCCCTCCACTTT. Translation gives CSVAEPRNSPLHF.

V is TRBV27 and J is TRBJ2-2, with 7 bases aligning to TRBD1. J gave up 4 bases and V 6 bases, and 2 bases lay outside the gene matches. Germline assignment: CDR1 MNHEY and CDR2 SMNVEV (reference sequence). The CDR3 is 13 amino acids. For the CDR3, the DNA is TGTGCCAGCAGGTGGACAGGCACCGGGGAGCTGTTTTTT. Its protein is CASRWTGTGELFF.

The rearrangement joins TRBV3-1 (or the pseudogene TRBV3-2) to TRBJ2-3; D remains ambiguous. CDR3 size: 13 residues. V was cut by 1 base and J by 4 bases, with 6 bases left in between. CDR1 and CDR2 (germline): LGHDT, YNNKEL (reference sequence). This chain's CDR3 is CASSQVFPDTQYF. CDR3 coding DNA: TGTGCCAGCAGCCAAGTATTCCCAGATACGCAGTATTTT.

The V gene is TRBV7-3, the J gene TRBJ2-7; TRBD1 matches at 7 bases. The V gene end was trimmed by 2 bases and the J gene end by 6 bases; junction bases not matched to a gene: 7. From germline, CDR1 is SGHTA and CDR2 FQGTGA. The CDR3 contains 14 residues. The CDR3 DNA is TGTGCCAGCAGCTTAGAGAGGGACAGCGCCGAGCAGTACTTC. Its translation is CASSLERDSAEQYF.

CDR3 region: CAWLIGGANVLTF. The CDR3 DNA sequence: TGTGCCTGGCTAATTGGTGGGGCCAACGTCCTGACTTTC. The chain has TRBV30 and TRBJ2-6; D is unresolved. Per germline, CDR1 GTSNPN and CDR2 SVGIG (reference sequence). The CDR3 extends over 13 amino acids. V lost 5 bases and J lost 3, with 8 bases in between.

CDR3 nucleotide sequence: TGTGCCAGCAGTTCCGAGGGGCCCGGGAGGGATGGGCACACTGAAGCTTTCTTT. Its protein product is CASSSEGPGRDGHTEAFF. The V call is TRBV27, the J call TRBJ1-1, with D possibly TRBD1 on 5 matching bases. Trimming took 4 bases from V and 3 from J, leaving 24 bases between them. Germline values: CDR1 MNHEY, CDR2 SMNVEV (reference sequence). This CDR3 has 18 residues.

The chain combines TRBV5-5 with TRBJ1-1; D is unresolved. This CDR3 region has 13 residues. Trimming removed 4 bases at V and 0 bases at J, with 7 bases between. CDR1 and CDR2 from the germline V gene are SGHKS and YYEKEE (reference sequence). CDR3 protein: CASSLEVNTEAFF. The CDR3 nucleotides are TGTGCCAGCAGCCTAGAAGTGAACACTGAAGCTTTCTTT.

The DNA for the CDR3 is TGTGCCAGCAGCGTCCGCAGGGGGGAGCAGTTCTTC. Its translation is CASSVRRGEQFF. The chain carries TRBV6-5 and TRBJ2-1; 7 positions match TRBD1. Germline V CDR1 and CDR2: MNHEY, SVGAGI. This CDR3 is built from 12 residues. V lost 6 bases, J lost 10 bases, and 6 bases stayed unmatched.

The chain couples TRBV3-1 (or the pseudogene TRBV3-2) to TRBJ2-7; possibly TRBD1 for D (6 bases). Germline V gene sequence: CDR1 LGHDT, CDR2 YNNKEL (reference sequence). V was trimmed by 1 base and J by 2 bases, leaving 12 bases between them. CDR3 size: 15 residues. For the CDR3, the DNA is TGTGCCAGCAGCCAAGTAACAGGGATACCCTACGAGCAGTACTTC. Translating gives CASSQVTGIPYEQYF.

V usage is TRBV7-9 and J usage is TRBJ2-2; tentatively, D is TRBD1 or TRBD2 (6 bases each). CDR1 SEHNR and CDR2 FQNEAQ come from the germline V gene (reference sequence). Trimming took off 6 bases at V and 4 bases at J, with 15 bases between the two ends. The CDR3 is 15 residues long. The DNA for the CDR3 is TGTGCCAGCAGTTTGGGGGGCGCCAGCACCGGGGAGCTGTTTTTT. The encoded protein is CASSLGGASTGELFF.

The V call is TRBV2, the J call TRBJ2-7; 8 bases fit TRBD1. Per germline, CDR1 SNHLY and CDR2 FYNNEI. CDR3 length equals 14 residues. V was pared by 5 bases and J by 5 bases, with 8 bases of the junction left unmatched. The CDR3 DNA reads as TGTGCCAGCAGTTTTACAGGGGGTTCTGACGAGCAGTACTTC. It yields the protein CASSFTGGSDEQYF.

The chain combines TRBV19 with TRBJ1-1; TRBD1 matches 9 bases. From germline, CDR1 is LNHDA and CDR2 SQIVND (reference sequence). The CDR3 contains 14 residues. J gave up 7 bases and V 3 bases, and 6 bases lay outside the gene matches. DNA of the CDR3: TGTGCCAGTAGTATCCCCCAGACAGGGGGTGAAGCTTTCTTT. Translating it yields CASSIPQTGGEAFF.

The rearrangement joins TRBV28 to TRBJ1-1, with 7 bases identical to TRBD1. This CDR3 spans 12 amino acids. V trimming: 6 bases; J trimming: 8 bases; junction bases outside the gene matches: 6. CDR1 and CDR2 from the germline V gene are MDHEN and SYDVKM. The CDR3 spells CASSLARGEAFF. The CDR3 DNA reads as TGTGCCAGCAGCCTCGCCAGGGGGGAAGCTTTCTTT.

This sequence joins TRBV10-3 and TRBJ1-1, with 10 bases matching TRBD1. CDR1 and CDR2 from the germline V gene are ENHRY and SYGVKD. The CDR3 is 12 amino acids. The V and J ends lost 4 bases and 13 bases, in that order; junction bases with no gene match: 6. The CDR3 DNA reads TGTGCCATCAGTGGGACAGGGGGACTTAGTTTCTTT. It yields the protein CAISGTGGLSFF.

The DNA for the CDR3 is TGTGCCAGCAGTTACCGAGGGTTTAATGAAAAACTGTTTTTT. Translation: CASSYRGFNEKLFF. The chain joins TRBV6-5 to TRBJ1-4; no reliable D call. V lost 2 bases and J 4 bases, leaving 8 bases between the germline ends. Germline-derived CDR1 and CDR2 are MNHEY and SVGAGI. The CDR3 has 14 residues.

The chain joins TRBV7-8 to TRBJ2-7, with 12 bases aligning to TRBD2. Germline CDR1 is SGHVS and CDR2 is FQNEAQ. Trimming took 1 base from V and 7 from J; bases not matched to a gene: 2. The CDR3 is 14 residues long. The CDR3 nucleotides read TGTGCCAGCAGCTTAGTACTAGCGGGGGGAGAGCAGTACTTC. Translating gives CASSLVLAGGEQYF.

The gene calls are TRBV7-9 and TRBJ2-7; the D is unclear. V lost 3 bases, J lost 3 bases, and 9 bases lay in between. The CDR3 length is 13 residues. Germline lookup yields CDR1 SEHNR and CDR2 FQNEAQ (reference sequence). CDR3 amino acids: CASSFQTGYEQYF. DNA for the CDR3: TGTGCCAGCAGCTTCCAGACGGGCTACGAGCAGTACTTC. The whole variable domain, remainder taken from reference TRBV7-9 and TRBJ2-7, is DTGVSQNPRHKITKRGQNVTFRCDPISEHNRLYWYRQTLGQGPEFLTYFQNEAQLEKSRLLSDRFSAERPKGSFSTLEIQRTEQGDSAMYLCASSFQTGYEQYFGPGTRLTVT.

The chain uses TRBV28 and TRBJ1-3, with 11 positions matching TRBD1. J gave up 3 bases and V 1 base, and 5 bases lay outside the gene matches. Per the germline V gene, CDR1 is MDHEN and CDR2 is SYDVKM. The CDR3 is 17 amino acids. CDR3 DNA: TGTGCCAGCAGTTTATTCGGACAGGGGGCGTTTGGAAACACCATATATTTT. Protein product: CASSLFGQGAFGNTIYF.